One and the same sample provided the 20 T cell receptor beta chains below, sequenced in a study of blood T cell repertoires in COVID-19. Sequencing was performed with immunoSEQ multiplex PCR; in TCRdb, only in-frame clones are kept and a portion is missing. The table lists about 260,000 clones, approximately 85% of them singletons. The sample taken for sequencing was peripheral blood. The receptors originated from a human donor in a cohort sampled during active COVID-19.

This clone was detected only a few times. The chain has TRBV28 and TRBJ2-7; 8 nucleotides align to TRBD2. The germline gives CDR1 MDHEN, CDR2 SYDVKM. Trimming removed 4 bases from V and 4 bases from J; junction bases left unmatched: 6. The CDR3 runs 14 residues. CDR3 sequence: CASSSGGGVYEQYF. The CDR3 coding sequence is TGTGCCAGCAGTTCGGGGGGGGGAGTTTACGAGCAGTACTTC.

The chain couples TRBV9 to TRBJ2-7; no firm D call. V was shortened by 1 base and J by 7 bases, with 12 bases between the two germline ends. Germline V gene lookup returns CDR1 SGDLS and CDR2 YYNGEE. The CDR3 is made up of 13 amino acids. The DNA of the CDR3 is TGTGCCAGCAGCGTAAGTCTAACGGAGGAGCAGTACTTC. Encoded protein: CASSVSLTEEQYF. Looking up the rest from reference TRBV9 and TRBJ2-7 gives the full variable domain: DSGVTQTPKHLITATGQRVTLRCSPRSGDLSVYWYQQSLDQGLQFLIQYYNGEERAKGNILERFSAQQFPDLHSELNLSSLELGDSALYFCASSVSLTEEQYFGPGTRLTVT.

The chain has TRBV7-9 and TRBJ1-4, with 7 bases identical to TRBD1. CDR1 is SEHNR, CDR2 FQNEAQ, per germline (reference sequence). The J segment lost 5 bases and the V segment lost 5 bases, leaving 8 bases of the junction unmatched. The CDR3 is 15 residues long. CDR3 bases: TGTGCCAGCAGCGTCCGGGACAGCAGAAATGAAAAACTGTTTTTT. Protein sequence: CASSVRDSRNEKLFF. Combining the CDR3 with reference TRBV7-9 and TRBJ1-4 gives the whole variable domain DTGVSQNPRHKITKRGQNVTFRCDPISEHNRLYWYRQTLGQGPEFLTYFQNEAQLEKSRLLSDRFSAERPKGSFSTLEIQRTEQGDSAMYLCASSVRDSRNEKLFFGSGTQLSVL.

The V and J genes are TRBV2 and TRBJ1-1, with a tentative D call TRBD1 (6 bases). This CDR3 spans 13 amino acids. Trimming shortened V by 3 bases and J by 4 bases, and 9 bases separated the two germline ends. The germline V gene encodes CDR1 SNHLY and CDR2 FYNNEI. CDR3 DNA: TGTGCCAGCAGTGACTGGGGGCCCACTGAAGCTTTCTTT. Translated, it gives CASSDWGPTEAFF.

The gene calls are TRBV2 and TRBJ1-1, with 10 bases fitting TRBD1. Per the germline V gene, CDR1 is SNHLY and CDR2 is FYNNEI. This CDR3 has 14 residues. Germline trimming cut 3 bases from V and 6 bases from J; bases unmatched to any gene: 4. CDR3 sequence reads: CASSEDRGVPEAFF. The CDR3 DNA follows: TGTGCCAGCAGTGAGGACAGGGGGGTCCCTGAAGCTTTCTTT.

The chain recombines TRBV5-4 with TRBJ1-1, with 8 bases fitting TRBD1. Per the germline V gene, CDR1 is SGHNT and CDR2 is YYREEE (reference sequence). With 0 bases clipped from V and 11 bases from J, the junction kept 12 bases outside the gene matches. There are 15 residues in the CDR3. The CDR3 sequence: CASSLEGGTGLEAFF. In nucleotides, the CDR3 is TGTGCCAGCAGCTTGGAGGGGGGGACAGGCCTCGAGGCTTTCTTT.

This clone is a singleton in its sample. The V and J genes are TRBV24-1 and TRBJ2-5; no definite D call. CDR1 is KGHDR, CDR2 SFDVKD, per germline. V lost 1 base and J lost 5, with 7 bases in between. CDR3 length: 13 residues. In DNA, the CDR3 is TGTGCCACCAGTGATTTTCACACGGAGACCCAGTACTTC. Its protein is CATSDFHTETQYF.

This clone has just one count. The chain carries TRBV5-6 and TRBJ1-2; no firm D call. Trimming took off 5 bases at V and 6 bases at J, with 14 bases between the two ends. The CDR3 has 13 residues. Germline assignment: CDR1 SGHDT and CDR2 YYEEEE. CDR3 sequence reads: CASSGEQFHGYTF. The CDR3 DNA reads TGTGCCAGCAGTGGTGAACAATTTCATGGCTACACCTTC.

The rearrangement links TRBV7-2 to TRBJ2-7; D is possibly TRBD1 (6 bases). The CDR3 runs to 13 residues. The germline V and J ends were trimmed by 5 bases and 13 bases, with 21 bases remaining between them. CDR1 is SGHTA, CDR2 FQGNSA, per germline. This CDR3 is CASSLPTGTFRYF. The CDR3 bases are TGTGCCAGCAGCCTCCCGACAGGCACCTTCAGATACTTC.

Only a few counts were recorded for this clone. V usage is TRBV6-1 and J usage is TRBJ2-1; the match to TRBD2 covers 10 bases. The germline V gene has CDR1 MNHNS and CDR2 SASEGT. The CDR3 sequence is 15 residues long. Trimming at V came to 2 bases and at J to 7 bases, leaving 5 bases not matched to a gene. The CDR3 DNA is TGTGCCAGCAGTGAATTAGCGGGGGGATTAAATGAGCAGTTCTTC. The encoded protein is CASSELAGGLNEQFF.

The chain uses TRBV21-1 and TRBJ2-1; no DNA check was done on the table's D call, TRBD1. TRBV21-1 is noted as a pseudogene. The CDR3 consists of 16 residues. The CDR3 is CASSEGQGLTYNEQFF. CDR3 nucleotide sequence: TGTGCCAGCAGCGAGGGACAGGGCTTGACCTACAATGAGCAGTTCTTC.

The V and J genes are TRBV9 and TRBJ2-5; a possible D gene is TRBD2 (6 bases). This CDR3 is built from 12 residues. CDR1 is SGDLS and CDR2 is YYNGEE in the germline V gene. V gave up 6 bases and J gave up 5 bases, with 11 bases separating them. CDR3 in amino acids: CASKSEGETQYF. CDR3 nucleotides: TGTGCCAGCAAATCGGAGGGGGAGACCCAGTACTTC.

The chain links TRBV15 to TRBJ2-7, with 8 bases lining up with TRBD1. Trimming cost V 0 bases and J 4 bases; bases outside gene matches: 5. Germline V gene data show CDR1 as LNHNV and CDR2 as YYDKDF (reference sequence). The CDR3 is 15 amino acids. For the CDR3, the DNA is TGTGCCACCAGCAGAGATGGGCAGGGGGCTTACGAGCAGTACTTC. Translating gives CATSRDGQGAYEQYF.

V usage is TRBV28 and J usage is TRBJ1-4; D gene unclear. CDR1 and CDR2 from the germline V gene are MDHEN and SYDVKM. This CDR3 comprises 18 residues. Trimming pared 3 bases from V and 0 bases from J, leaving 17 bases between. This CDR3 reads CASSFVASAASTNEKLFF. The CDR3 DNA follows: TGTGCCAGCAGTTTCGTAGCAAGTGCTGCTTCAACTAATGAAAAACTGTTTTTT.

The chain joins TRBV19 to TRBJ1-2, with 7 bases that match TRBD1. The CDR3 runs 15 residues. Germline CDR1 reads LNHDA; CDR2 reads SQIVND (reference sequence). V dropped 5 bases and J dropped 5; count of bases not matched to a gene: 11. The CDR3 loop reads CASSPEGQQGYGYTF. For the CDR3, the DNA is TGTGCCAGTAGTCCAGAGGGACAGCAAGGTTATGGCTACACCTTC.

The chain links TRBV2 to TRBJ1-2, with a possible D match to TRBD1 (5 bases). CDR3 size: 14 residues. The V and J ends lost 6 bases and 0 bases respectively, with 11 bases between them. Germline V gene sequence: CDR1 SNHLY, CDR2 FYNNEI. The CDR3 loop reads CASRAGITNYGYTF. DNA of the CDR3: TGTGCCAGCAGGGCAGGGATTACTAACTATGGCTACACCTTC.

This clone was detected only once. The chain is built from TRBV30 and TRBJ1-2; D ambiguous. Trimming took 0 bases from V and 4 from J, leaving 6 bases between them. CDR1 and CDR2 from the germline V gene are GTSNPN and SVGIG (reference sequence). The length of the CDR3 is 12 residues. The CDR3 nucleotides read TGTGCCTGGAGTGTTTACTTCTATGGCTACACCTTC. This translates into CAWSVYFYGYTF.

J is TRBJ1-4 and V is TRBV10-3; perhaps TRBD1 as D (6 bases). From germline, CDR1 is ENHRY and CDR2 SYGVKD. V dropped 0 bases and J dropped 6 bases, with 23 bases sitting between them. The CDR3 length is 19 residues. CDR3: CAISESKGDTTRLYEKLFF. The CDR3 DNA reads as TGTGCCATCAGTGAGTCGAAAGGGGACACAACTCGGTTGTATGAAAAACTGTTTTTT.

This sequence joins TRBV29-1 and TRBJ1-2; TRBD1 is a possible D gene (6 bases). V gave up 3 bases and J gave up 0 bases, with 11 bases separating them. The germline V gene has CDR1 SQVTM and CDR2 ANQGSEA. The CDR3 totals 14 residues. The DNA for the CDR3 is TGCAGCGTTGACCGGGGGGCTGCTAACTATGGCTACACCTTC. Its translation is CSVDRGAANYGYTF.

The chain links TRBV2 to TRBJ2-7, with TRBD2 identical over 9 bases. The CDR3 totals 15 residues. The germline CDR1 and CDR2 sequences are SNHLY and FYNNEI. The ends lost 6 bases at V and 11 bases at J; junction bases unmatched: 17. The CDR3 here is CASSAAGSREGLKYF. CDR3 nucleotides: TGTGCCAGCAGCGCCGCCGGTTCGCGGGAGGGCCTAAAGTACTTC.